This entry concerns a single TCR beta chain. No antigen is known for it. The record has no base qualities; no much larger clone is one base away. The CDR3 regions of human TCRbeta chains were subjected to immunosequencing. Concerning the study's data processing: TCRs in the repertoires were compared against a reference library of SARS-CoV-2-specific TCRs that had been generated with the MIRA antigen-specificity platform. Breadth was defined as the fraction of unique TCRs that were SARS-CoV-2-associated, and depth was defined as the fraction of total T cells that were SARS-CoV-2-associated. Each spike-specific TCR was assigned to its reactive spike region and to a CD4 or CD8 class using the MIRA data. Log10-transformed breadth and depth values were compared by one-way ANOVA with Sidak's multiple comparisons tests. TCRdb mirrors the immuneACCESS table, restricted to in-frame sequences. Some clones are absent from its copies; in checked studies, under half trace to an unresolved V gene, and the reason for the others is unknown. Clone size and the V and J calls come from that table; the DNA yielded D and trimming. Recorded for this sample are approximately 110,000 clones; 92% of them occurred a single time. Roughly 7.9% of the sample belongs to the ten largest clones.

CDR1 SGHRS and CDR2 YFSETQ are derived from the germline V gene. V loses 0 bases of germline sequence and J loses 0 bases, and the interval between the two ends is 6 bases. There are 14 amino acids in the CDR3, from cysteine to phenylalanine inclusive. Left in the record is the CDR3 DNA by itself, 42 bases read in frame from the first base. This entry belongs to a study of T cell responses to AZD1222 COVID-19 vaccine (dated by TCRdb to the early 2020s). Describing the broader study: TCR sequencing was performed for about 240 trial participants, of whom around 200 were given two doses of AZD1222 and some 25 were given two doses of MenACWY control vaccine. Trial participants were enrolled by age into 18-55, 56-69 and 70-plus year subgroups, with about 150, 28 and 57 TCR-sequenced participants respectively.

Overall study results and their limits: Because no samples from the day 14 peak response were available, repertoires could be characterized only after the peak T cell response. In the small 56-69-year group, the increase in depth fell short of significance, most likely because of low power. Conclusions about previously exposed vaccinees were limited because only six AZD1222 recipients were SARS-CoV-2 seropositive at baseline. Epitopes outside the regions mutated in the B.1.351 and B.1.1.7 variants were reportedly recognized by nearly half of the unique spike-specific TCRs. Most participants were white British and females outnumbered males, and the authors suggested that clonal diversity may have been underestimated. After two AZD1222 doses, spike-specific TCR breadth and depth were significantly higher than at day 0 and than in MenACWY recipients. The vaccine-associated CD4 TCRs covered the entire spike protein, and the dominant responses fell in regions 160-218 and 743-854.

The sample's time point label, decoded: about 28 days (+/-7) after the second vaccine dose. Because spike-specific TCR depth and breadth did not differ between the two schedules, AZD1222 recipients who got a second dose at roughly 4 weeks were pooled with those who got a second dose at roughly 12 weeks. Vaccinee samples were obtained from the UK trials COV001 and COV002, which included a single-blind randomized controlled phase 2/3 trial of AZD1222 (ChAdOx1 nCoV-19) in healthy adults. Trial participant PBMC samples were collected at day 0 and day 28 after the second dose for TCRbeta chain sequencing.

The sample was peripheral blood, taken 28 days after the second AZD1222 dose. The V and J genes are TRBV5-1 and TRBJ2-5; the D segment may tentatively be TRBD1 or TRBD2, each giving 5 matched bases. The origin of this receptor is an adult who received the AZD1222 COVID-19 vaccine. The nucleotides are TGCGCCAGCAGCTTGGGGGGGAACCAAGAGACCCAGTACTTC. Its protein reads: CASSLGGNQETQYF.